The 17 T cell receptor beta chains below come from one sample, sequenced in a study of cytomegalovirus exposure and HLA in healthy donors. It was with 60 Vbeta and 13 Jbeta primers that the PCR ran. TCRdb's copy holds only in-frame clones and misses some; the assay was immunoSEQ multiplex PCR. Reported are some 110,000 clones; the ten largest clones contain roughly 3.5%. The sample was PBMCs. All receptors derive from a man aged 25-45 years in good health and CMV-seronegative.

This CDR3 reads CASSITGGKDTQYF. CDR3 DNA: TGTGCCAGTAGTATTACAGGGGGCAAAGATACGCAGTATTTT. J is TRBJ2-3 and V is TRBV19, with 9 bases matching TRBD1. J was trimmed by 5 bases and V by 3 bases; bases with no gene match: 3. Per germline, CDR1 LNHDA and CDR2 SQIVND (reference sequence). CDR3 length: 14 residues.

The rearrangement links TRBV19 to TRBJ2-1, with D possibly being TRBD2 (5 bases). Trimming removed 2 bases from V and 2 bases from J, with 10 bases in between. The germline V gene encodes CDR1 LNHDA and CDR2 SQIVND (reference sequence). This CDR3 comprises 15 residues. CDR3 residues: CASSIIPGAYNEQFF. The CDR3 DNA sequence: TGTGCCAGTAGTATAATACCCGGGGCCTACAATGAGCAGTTCTTC. Full variable domain (missing parts from reference TRBV19 and TRBJ2-1): DGGITQSPKYLFRKEGQNVTLSCEQNLNHDAMYWYRQDPGQGLRLIYYSQIVNDFQKGDIAEGYSVSREKKESFPLTVTSAQKNPTAFYLCASSIIPGAYNEQFFGPGTRLTVL.

V is TRBV4-3 and J is TRBJ1-1, with D hard to call. CDR3 length: 14 amino acids. Looked up from germline, CDR1 is LGHNA and CDR2 is YSLEER. V lost 1 base and J lost 0, with 6 bases in between. DNA of the CDR3: TGCGCCAGCAGCCAAGCACTGATGAACACTGAAGCTTTCTTT. This gives the protein CASSQALMNTEAFF.

The chain links TRBV6-1 to TRBJ2-5, with D perhaps given as TRBD1 or TRBD2 (5 bases each). Matching the DNA end better, TRBJ2-7 makes the J call doubtful. CDR3 length equals 12 residues. Germline values: CDR1 MNHNS, CDR2 SASEGT. CDR3 bases: TGTGCCAGCGGACGGTCTGGGGGCGAGCAGTACTTC. This codes for CASGRSGGEQYF.

The CDR3: CASSVEGHPPRGNTEAFF. The CDR3 nucleotides read TGTGCCAGCAGCGTAGAGGGACACCCCCCGAGGGGTAACACTGAAGCTTTCTTT. The genes are TRBV9 and TRBJ1-1; D is possibly TRBD1 (6 bases). V gave up 0 bases and J gave up 2 bases, with 20 bases separating them. CDR1 SGDLS and CDR2 YYNGEE come from the germline V gene. The CDR3 spans 18 residues.

This rearrangement joins TRBV9 to TRBJ1-3; 8 bases match TRBD1. Germline CDR1 is SGDLS and CDR2 is YYNGEE. V was clipped by 4 bases and J by 4 bases; unmatched bases: 4. CDR3 length equals 14 residues. CDR3 sequence reads: CASSTRTGGNTIYF. The DNA for the CDR3 is TGTGCCAGCAGCACGCGGACAGGGGGAAACACCATATATTTT. The full variable domain, in which reference TRBV9 and TRBJ1-3 provide the parts outside the CDR3, is DSGVTQTPKHLITATGQRVTLRCSPRSGDLSVYWYQQSLDQGLQFLIQYYNGEERAKGNILERFSAQQFPDLHSELNLSSLELGDSALYFCASSTRTGGNTIYFGEGSWLTVV.

For the CDR3, the DNA is TGCGCCAGCAGTCTTAGCGGAAGACACAATGAGCAGTTCTTC. Translation gives CASSLSGRHNEQFF. The gene calls are TRBV5-1 and TRBJ2-1; tentative D call: TRBD2 (6 bases). Trimming pared 5 bases from V and 5 bases from J, leaving 14 bases between. The length of the CDR3 is 14 residues. Per germline, CDR1 SGHRS and CDR2 YFSETQ.

The V gene is TRBV7-3, the J gene TRBJ2-3, with TRBD2 as a possible D gene (5 bases). Per the germline V gene, CDR1 is SGHTA and CDR2 is FQGTGA. The CDR3 has 16 residues. Deletions cut 2 bases from V and 2 bases from J, with 14 bases between. The CDR3 region has the DNA TGTGCCAGCAGCTTAGGTGTAGGCGGGTACACAGATACGCAGTATTTT. It translates to CASSLGVGGYTDTQYF.

This chain connects TRBV27 to TRBJ2-1; weak D call: TRBD2 (5 bases). Trimming took 3 bases from V and 3 from J, leaving 9 bases between them. The germline CDR1 and CDR2 sequences are MNHEY and SMNVEV (reference sequence). The CDR3 is 14 amino acids. This CDR3 reads CASSLASNYNEQFF. In DNA, the CDR3 is TGTGCCAGCAGTTTGGCTAGCAACTACAATGAGCAGTTCTTC.

The V call is TRBV30, the J call TRBJ2-3; TRBD1 matches at 12 bases. There are 19 residues in the CDR3. Germline CDR1 GTSNPN, CDR2 SVGIG (reference sequence). The junction had 16 bases not matched to a gene; V was cut back by 3 bases and J by 3 bases. The CDR3 sequence is CAWRIWDRGPFRFTDTQYF. CDR3 coding DNA: TGTGCCTGGAGGATCTGGGACAGGGGGCCCTTCCGCTTTACAGATACGCAGTATTTT.

This chain connects TRBV5-6 to TRBJ1-5, with a weak D call TRBD1 (6 bases). The V end lost 3 bases, the J end lost 0 bases, and 10 bases lay between the germline ends. Germline CDR1 reads SGHDT; CDR2 reads YYEEEE. The CDR3 sequence is 15 residues long. CDR3 amino acids: CASSSRTVSNQPQHF. CDR3 sequence (DNA): TGTGCCAGCAGCTCGAGGACAGTTAGCAATCAGCCCCAGCATTTT.

The rearrangement joins TRBV5-4 to TRBJ2-5, with 7 positions matching TRBD1. The CDR3 covers 14 residues. The trim removed 4 bases at V and 2 bases at J, leaving 5 bases unmatched. CDR1 and CDR2 (germline): SGHNT, YYREEE (reference sequence). Here the CDR3 reads CASSTKTGQETQYF. DNA for the CDR3: TGTGCCAGCAGCACTAAGACAGGGCAAGAGACCCAGTACTTC.

This sequence joins TRBV7-6 and TRBJ2-3, with D perhaps TRBD1 (6 bases). Germline CDR1 is SGHVS and CDR2 is FNYEAQ. V was pared by 7 bases and J by 3 bases, with 14 bases between. This CDR3 comprises 14 residues. CDR3: CASTRGQTTDTQYF. The CDR3 DNA is TGTGCCAGCACCAGAGGACAGACTACAGATACGCAGTATTTT.

The rearrangement uses TRBV19 and TRBJ2-7; no firm D call. CDR1 is LNHDA and CDR2 is SQIVND in the germline V gene (reference sequence). The CDR3 extends over 14 amino acids. Between the trimmed V and J ends, which lost 3 bases and 0 bases, there was a span of 9 bases. CDR3 bases: TGTGCCAGTAGTATGGTTCCGAGCTCCTACGAGCAGTACTTC. This gives the protein CASSMVPSSYEQYF.

The CDR3 spells CASSRTGTNTEAFF. In DNA, the CDR3 is TGTGCCAGCAGTCGAACAGGGACGAACACTGAAGCTTTCTTT. This rearrangement joins TRBV6-1 to TRBJ1-1, with D perhaps TRBD1 (6 bases). The CDR3 extends over 14 amino acids. Between the trimmed V and J ends, which lost 5 bases and 1 base, there was a span of 11 bases. The germline gives CDR1 MNHNS, CDR2 SASEGT.

The chain combines TRBV6-5 with TRBJ1-2; 7 positions match TRBD1. The CDR3 sequence is 13 residues long. Germline CDR1 reads MNHEY; CDR2 reads SVGAGI. Trimming cost V 6 bases and J 5 bases; bases outside gene matches: 6. CDR3 DNA: TGTGCCAGCAGCGAGACAGGGACTTATGGCTACACCTTC. Its translation: CASSETGTYGYTF.

For the CDR3, the DNA is TGTGCCAGCAGCCCAGGGACAGGGATGGGTAATTCACCCCTCCACTTT. Translation: CASSPGTGMGNSPLHF. This sequence joins TRBV5-6 and TRBJ1-6, with 9 positions matching TRBD1. The length of the CDR3 is 16 residues. V gave up 4 bases and J gave up 6 bases; unmatched junction bases: 8. Germline V gene lookup returns CDR1 SGHDT and CDR2 YYEEEE. The full variable domain, completed using reference TRBV5-6 and TRBJ1-6, is DAGVTQSPTHLIKTRGQQVTLRCSPKSGHDTVSWYQQALGQGPQFIFQYYEEEERQRGNFPDRFSGHQFPNYSSELNVNALLLGDSALYLCASSPGTGMGNSPLHFGNGTRLTVT.